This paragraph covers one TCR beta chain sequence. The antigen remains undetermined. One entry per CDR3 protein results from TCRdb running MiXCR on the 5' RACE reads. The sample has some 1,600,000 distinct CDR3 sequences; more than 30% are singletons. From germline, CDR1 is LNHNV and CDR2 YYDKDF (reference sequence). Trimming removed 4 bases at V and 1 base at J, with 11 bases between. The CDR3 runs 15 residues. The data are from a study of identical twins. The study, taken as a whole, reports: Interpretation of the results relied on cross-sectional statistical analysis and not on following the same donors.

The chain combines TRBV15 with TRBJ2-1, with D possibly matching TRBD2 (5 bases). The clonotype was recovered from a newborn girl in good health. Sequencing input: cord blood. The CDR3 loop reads CATSIEWRSYNEQFF. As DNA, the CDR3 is TGTGCCACCAGCATAGAGTGGAGGTCCTACAATGAGCAGTTCTTC.